These 10 T cell receptor beta chains share one sample of origin, sequenced in a study of glioma-infiltrating T cells. TCR alpha and beta CDR3 regions were amplified from RNA using iRepertoire nested multiplex PCR. TCRdb recomputed calls from the multiplex PCR reads with MiXCR, one row per CDR3 protein. The sample lists 300,000 to 400,000 distinct CDR3 sequences; about 40% were seen once. The specimen was glioma tissue, nonneoplastic brain tissue, or PBMCs (not recorded which). The origin of the receptors is a human donor with low-grade glioma or glioblastoma, undergoing nonglioma brain surgery, or in good health (not recorded which).

The V and J genes are TRBV7-9 and TRBJ2-3; unclear D gene. The V end lost 2 bases, the J end lost 4 bases, and 4 bases lay between the germline ends. The CDR3 is 12 amino acids. In germline, CDR1 is SEHNR, CDR2 FQNEAQ (reference sequence). CDR3 in amino acids: CASSLTADTQYF. The CDR3 nucleotides are TGTGCCAGCAGCTTAACGGCAGATACGCAGTATTTT.

This chain links TRBV11-2 with TRBJ1-2, with D perhaps matching TRBD1 (5 bases). CDR1 SGHAT and CDR2 FQNNGV come from the germline V gene. Trimming shortened V by 4 bases and J by 0 bases, and 15 bases separated the two germline ends. CDR3 length: 16 amino acids. The CDR3 coding sequence is TGTGCCAGCAGCTCCCCCTTGGGGCGAACTAACTATGGCTACACCTTC. Protein sequence: CASSSPLGRTNYGYTF.

This clonotype was seen a few times. The chain uses TRBV3-1 and TRBJ2-2, with TRBD1 identical over 8 bases. The CDR3 length is 15 residues. Germline V gives CDR1 LGHDT, CDR2 YNNKEL (reference sequence). J was trimmed by 3 bases and V by 6 bases; bases with no gene match: 6. The CDR3 DNA reads as TGTGCCAGCAGACTTGACAGGGGCTACACCGGGGAGCTGTTTTTT. Translated: CASRLDRGYTGELFF.

The V gene is TRBV7-9, the J gene TRBJ1-1; 7 bases are a match to TRBD1. In germline, CDR1 is SEHNR, CDR2 FQNEAQ (reference sequence). There are 13 residues in the CDR3. V gave up 7 bases and J gave up 1 base; unmatched junction bases: 3. CDR3 bases: TGTGCCAGCACCGGACAGGCGAACACTGAAGCTTTCTTT. Its translation is CASTGQANTEAFF.

In its sample, this clonotype was seen a few times. The rearrangement links TRBV27 to TRBJ2-2; D ambiguous. Germline V gene lookup returns CDR1 MNHEY and CDR2 SMNVEV (reference sequence). V gave up 2 bases and J gave up 5 bases, with 15 bases separating them. This CDR3 has 16 residues. CDR3 DNA: TGTGCCAGCAGTTTACTGACCCCCCCCACTACCGGGGAGCTGTTTTTT. Its protein product is CASSLLTPPTTGELFF.

This clonotype was seen only once. J is TRBJ1-4 and V is TRBV4-2; weak D call: TRBD1 (5 bases). This CDR3 region has 16 residues. Trimming left V 1 base short and J 8 bases short, with 17 bases between. Germline assignment: CDR1 LGHNA and CDR2 YNFKEQ. The CDR3, as DNA: TGTGCCAGCAGCCAAGCCCGGGACCCCCCGCGGGAAAAACTGTTTTTT. The encoded protein is CASSQARDPPREKLFF.

The chain links TRBV12-3 or TRBV12-4 to TRBJ2-3; 11 bases line up with TRBD2. This CDR3 is 14 amino acids long. Losses at the gene ends were 5 bases for V and 5 bases for J; bases not matched to a gene: 3. The CDR3 coding sequence is TGTGCCAGCAGTGGTGGACTAGCGGGAGATACGCAGTATTTT. It is translated as CASSGGLAGDTQYF.

This clonotype turned up a few times. The rearrangement uses TRBV6-2 or TRBV6-3 and TRBJ1-5; TRBD1 might be the D (6 bases). From germline, CDR1 is MNHEY and CDR2 SVGEGT. Trimming left V 6 bases short and J 0 bases short, with 15 bases between. CDR3 length equals 16 residues. CDR3 DNA sequence: TGTGCCAGCAGCGCGCAGGGGACTTATAGCAATCAGCCCCAGCATTTT. Translated, it gives CASSAQGTYSNQPQHF.

This chain links TRBV10-3 with TRBJ2-7, with 13 nucleotides matching TRBD2. With V trimmed by 7 bases and J by 7 bases, 13 bases remained unmatched. The CDR3 extends over 16 amino acids. Germline loops: CDR1 ENHRY, CDR2 SYGVKD. In DNA, the CDR3 is TGTGCCATCACCCCTTTACTAGCGGGAGGGCCGAGGGAGCAGTACTTC. This translates into CAITPLLAGGPREQYF.

The V call is TRBV18, the J call TRBJ1-2; D remains ambiguous. CDR1 is KGHSH and CDR2 is LQKENI in the germline V gene. This CDR3 is 13 amino acids long. Trimming shortened V by 6 bases and J by 6 bases, and 14 bases separated the two germline ends. CDR3 coding DNA: TGTGCCAGCTCCGAACTAACTATAGATGGCTACACCTTC. It specifies CASSELTIDGYTF.